These 10 T cell receptor beta chains were sequenced from one sample in a study of blood T cell repertoires in COVID-19. The repertoire was sequenced with immunoSEQ multiplex PCR; TCRdb's copy has only in-frame clones and lacks some. The sample includes approximately 200,000 clones, about nine tenths of them seen just once. Sequenced material: PBMCs or T cells enriched from blood (not recorded which). All receptors derive from a woman under 40 who had recovered from COVID-19.

The CDR3 nucleotides read TGTGCCAGCAGCCACGGTTTAGCGGGGGGAGAGGAGCAGTTCTTC. This sequence encodes CASSHGLAGGEEQFF. V and J are TRBV14 and TRBJ2-1; 10 positions match TRBD2. CDR3 length: 15 residues. Trimming cost V 3 bases and J 10 bases; bases outside gene matches: 9. CDR1 is SGHDN, CDR2 FVKESK, per germline.

The V and J genes are TRBV7-2 and TRBJ1-3, with D unclear. In germline, CDR1 is SGHTA, CDR2 FQGNSA. This CDR3 has 15 amino acids. The germline V and J ends were trimmed by 5 bases and 0 bases, with 11 bases remaining between them. The CDR3 sequence: CASSPRGFSGNTIYF. CDR3 DNA sequence: TGTGCCAGCAGCCCACGTGGCTTCTCTGGAAACACCATATATTTT.

CDR3 loop: CASSQDYPYLGYGYTF. The CDR3 DNA is TGCGCCAGCAGCCAAGATTACCCATACCTAGGCTATGGCTACACCTTC. The genes are TRBV4-3 and TRBJ1-2, with D hard to call. CDR1 and CDR2 from the germline V gene are LGHNA and YSLEER. Trimming removed 0 bases at V and 4 bases at J, with 15 bases between. The CDR3 is 16 amino acids.

The genes are TRBV7-2 and TRBJ2-5, with D maybe TRBD2 (5 bases). This CDR3 spans 15 amino acids. Trimming left V 1 base short and J 6 bases short, with 15 bases between. CDR1 and CDR2 (germline): SGHTA, FQGNSA. The CDR3 protein is CASSLGSGEGKTQYF. CDR3 coding DNA: TGTGCCAGCAGCTTAGGATCAGGAGAGGGAAAGACCCAGTACTTC.

This clone was counted once. This sequence joins TRBV19 and TRBJ1-4; D is ambiguous. CDR1 and CDR2 from the germline V gene are LNHDA and SQIVND (reference sequence). V was pared by 3 bases and J by 5 bases, with 10 bases between. The CDR3 covers 14 residues. CDR3 DNA: TGTGCCAGTAGTATTGGGCCAAACAATGAAAAACTGTTTTTT. This gives the protein CASSIGPNNEKLFF.

The V call is TRBV4-1, the J call TRBJ2-3; 7 nucleotides agree with TRBD2. With V trimmed by 2 bases and J by 9 bases, 17 bases remained unmatched. Germline CDR1 reads MGHRA; CDR2 reads YSYEKL. CDR3 length: 17 amino acids. The CDR3, as DNA: TGCGCCAGCAGCCAACACGCTACTAGCGCCAGACTGTGGACGCAGTATTTT. Translation gives CASSQHATSARLWTQYF.

This clone showed up just a few times. The chain employs TRBV7-9 and TRBJ1-3; no clear D gene. The CDR3 covers 14 residues. The V end lost 2 bases, the J end lost 4 bases, and 9 bases lay between the germline ends. The germline V gene encodes CDR1 SEHNR and CDR2 FQNEAQ (reference sequence). The CDR3 DNA is TGTGCCAGCAGCTTAATTGGCAGGGGAAACACCATATATTTT. Amino acid sequence: CASSLIGRGNTIYF. Filled out from reference TRBV7-9 and TRBJ1-3, the complete variable domain reads DTGVSQNPRHKITKRGQNVTFRCDPISEHNRLYWYRQTLGQGPEFLTYFQNEAQLEKSRLLSDRFSAERPKGSFSTLEIQRTEQGDSAMYLCASSLIGRGNTIYFGEGSWLTVV.

The chain employs TRBV19 and TRBJ1-1, with TRBD1 identical over 8 bases. Trimming cost V 5 bases and J 6 bases; bases outside gene matches: 8. The CDR3 runs to 14 residues. Germline CDR1 and CDR2: LNHDA and SQIVND (reference sequence). In DNA, the CDR3 is TGTGCCAGTAGTCTGACAGGGGAGATGGCTGAAGCTTTCTTT. Protein sequence: CASSLTGEMAEAFF.

Note on this clone: Different DNA sequences within this sample yield the same CDR3. The DNA of the CDR3 is TGTGCCAGTAGTATCGGGGGTGAAGCTTTCTTT. Protein sequence: CASSIGGEAFF. The chain combines TRBV19 with TRBJ1-1, with D possibly being TRBD1 (5 bases). Trimming removed 3 bases at V and 7 bases at J, with 6 bases between. The CDR3 is 11 residues long. Per germline, CDR1 LNHDA and CDR2 SQIVND (reference sequence). The full variable domain, with the rest looked up from reference TRBV19 and TRBJ1-1, is DGGITQSPKYLFRKEGQNVTLSCEQNLNHDAMYWYRQDPGQGLRLIYYSQIVNDFQKGDIAEGYSVSREKKESFPLTVTSAQKNPTAFYLCASSIGGEAFFGQGTRLTVV.

This sequence joins TRBV7-2 and TRBJ1-5; TRBD1 matches 7 bases. Germline V gives CDR1 SGHTA, CDR2 FQGNSA. The trim removed 1 base at V and 0 bases at J, leaving 9 bases unmatched. The CDR3 contains 18 residues. CDR3 coding DNA: TGTGCCAGCAGCTTAGAACCTCGGGACAGCTATAGCAATCAGCCCCAGCATTTT. Its translation is CASSLEPRDSYSNQPQHF.